The 25 T cell receptor beta chains reported below all come from one sample, sequenced in a study. TCRdb re-called the 5' RACE reads with MiXCR, one entry per CDR3 protein. In the table there are over 10,000 distinct CDR3 sequences, about 22% of which are singletons. Sequencing was done on a sample of naive CD4+ T cells sorted from blood. Subset here: naive CD4+ T cells, CD4+CD45RA+CD25-. The receptors here all came from a female donor with breast cancer.

This clonotype was counted many times. The chain has TRBV4-1 and TRBJ1-1; D unclear. Looked up from germline, CDR1 is MGHRA and CDR2 is YSYEKL. CDR3 length equals 15 residues. The V end was cut by 1 base, the J end by 7 bases, with 16 bases between. The CDR3 coding sequence is TGCGCCAGCAGCCAAGTAAGCCTCGAAAGGGATGAAGCTTTCTTT. Protein sequence: CASSQVSLERDEAFF.

This clonotype is medium-sized by share. The V gene is TRBV29-1, the J gene TRBJ2-1, with D perhaps being TRBD1 or TRBD2 (6 bases each). The CDR3 totals 16 residues. Germline CDR1 reads SQVTM; CDR2 reads ANQGSEA. Trimming shortened V by 1 base and J by 7 bases, and 20 bases separated the two germline ends. The CDR3 loop is CSVEGRHRVRGNEQFF. The CDR3 coding sequence is TGCAGCGTTGAAGGCCGGCACAGGGTCCGGGGGAATGAGCAGTTCTTC.

In its sample, this clonotype was seen many times. The chain employs TRBV7-9 and TRBJ2-7; either TRBD1 or TRBD2 may supply D (5 bases each). The germline gives CDR1 SEHNR, CDR2 FQNEAQ (reference sequence). The CDR3 is made up of 14 amino acids. V gave up 5 bases and J gave up 5 bases, with 16 bases separating them. For the CDR3, the DNA is TGTGCCAGCAGCACCGGGACCGGGATCCACGAGCAGTACTTC. Protein product: CASSTGTGIHEQYF.

This clonotype was counted between two and nine times. This chain joins TRBV6-6 and TRBJ2-1; a possible D gene is TRBD2 (5 bases). The CDR3 runs to 11 residues. Trimming left V 6 bases short and J 9 bases short, with 9 bases between. Germline CDR1 reads MNHNY; CDR2 reads SVGAGI (reference sequence). The CDR3 DNA reads TGTGCCAGCAGCCGGACTGGTGAGCAGTTCTTC. This encodes CASSRTGEQFF.

This clonotype is termed medium-sized. J is TRBJ1-1 and V is TRBV19, with 9 bases lining up with TRBD1. Germline V gene lookup returns CDR1 LNHDA and CDR2 SQIVND (reference sequence). V lost 6 bases and J lost 0; bases outside the gene matches: 8. The CDR3 runs to 16 residues. The CDR3 DNA follows: TGTGCCAGTAGCACCGACAGGGGGTACTTGAACACTGAAGCTTTCTTT. Its protein is CASSTDRGYLNTEAFF.

This chain links TRBV20-1 with TRBJ2-1; no clear D gene. Between the trimmed V and J ends, which lost 3 bases and 4 bases, there was a span of 16 bases. This CDR3 is 15 amino acids long. CDR1 is DFQATT and CDR2 is SNEGSKA in the germline V gene (reference sequence). The CDR3 loop is CSASQSNVGYNEQFF. The DNA for the CDR3 is TGCAGTGCTAGCCAATCTAACGTAGGGTACAATGAGCAGTTCTTC.

Concerning this clonotype itself: A much larger clone lies one base from this, so it may be a read error. The chain is built from TRBV11-1 and TRBJ2-1, with D tentatively TRBD2 (6 bases). The germline gives CDR1 SGHAT, CDR2 FQDESV (reference sequence). The V end was cut by 5 bases, the J end by 7 bases, with 21 bases between. The CDR3 spans 16 residues. The CDR3 nucleotides read TGTGCCAGCAGCCCTCGGACTAACCCCAATGGGAATGAGCAGTTCTTC. Its protein product is CASSPRTNPNGNEQFF.

This clonotype is labeled medium-sized. The V and J genes are TRBV5-1 and TRBJ2-3; 14 bases fit TRBD2. The V gene's germline CDR1 is SGHRS and CDR2 YFSETQ. V trimming: 0 bases; J trimming: 4 bases; junction bases outside the gene matches: 10. This CDR3 region has 19 residues. CDR3 bases: TGCGCCAGCAGCTTGGATGGACTAGCGGGAGGTGGCTCTCCAGATACGCAGTATTTT. Encoded protein: CASSLDGLAGGGSPDTQYF.

About this clonotype itself: Sequence at one end of the junction differs from germline and may be a read error. V usage is TRBV12-3 or TRBV12-4 and J usage is TRBJ1-1; unclear D gene. The CDR3 contains 14 residues. This CDR3 reads CASSLVTANTVAFF. CDR3 DNA: TGTGCCAGCAGTTTAGTCACAGCAAACACTGTAGCTTTCTTT.

The table lists this clonotype with many counts. The V call is TRBV7-2, the J call TRBJ1-1, with D perhaps TRBD1 (5 bases). The CDR3 is 14 amino acids. Trimming cost V 4 bases and J 4 bases, with 13 bases left between them. From germline, CDR1 is SGHTA and CDR2 FQGNSA. CDR3 residues: CASSSRDWSTEAFF. In nucleotides, the CDR3 is TGTGCCAGCAGCTCCAGGGATTGGAGCACTGAAGCTTTCTTT.

This clonotype has ten or more counts. A much larger clone lies one base from this, so it may be a read error. The chain links TRBV11-2 to TRBJ2-7, with D hard to call. Germline V gene lookup returns CDR1 SGHAT and CDR2 FQNNGV. This CDR3 is built from 13 residues. V dropped 5 bases and J dropped 2 bases, with 10 bases sitting between them. CDR3 region: CASSEHYAYEQYF. The CDR3 region has the DNA TGTGCCAGCAGCGAACACTACGCCTACGAGCAGTACTTC.

This clonotype is medium-sized in the sample. The chain couples TRBV20-1 to TRBJ2-1; TRBD2 aligns across 10 bases. The CDR3 extends over 14 amino acids. Germline CDR1 and CDR2: DFQATT and SNEGSKA (reference sequence). V lost 6 bases to trimming and J lost 7 bases; unmatched junction nucleotides: 9. CDR3 loop: CSASGTSVGNEQFF. CDR3 DNA: TGCAGTGCCTCCGGGACTAGCGTGGGGAATGAGCAGTTCTTC.

The rearrangement links TRBV19 to TRBJ1-1; D unclear. Germline loops: CDR1 LNHDA, CDR2 SQIVND (reference sequence). Trimming stripped 0 bases from V and 5 bases from J, with 7 bases between. The CDR3 covers 13 residues. Here the CDR3 DNA reads TGTGCCAGTAGTATAGACGCTAAAACTGAAGCTTTCTTT. This translates into CASSIDAKTEAFF.

This clonotype was detected ten times or more. The rearrangement uses TRBV5-1 and TRBJ2-7; 10 bases map to TRBD2. Germline assignment: CDR1 SGHRS and CDR2 YFSETQ. The CDR3 length is 14 residues. V was pared by 4 bases and J by 6 bases, with 7 bases of the junction left unmatched. The CDR3 DNA reads as TGCGCCAGCAGCATACTAGCGGGATCTGGCGAGCAGTACTTC. This sequence encodes CASSILAGSGEQYF. The full variable domain, completed using reference TRBV5-1 and TRBJ2-7, is KAGVTQTPRYLIKTRGQQVTLSCSPISGHRSVSWYQQTPGQGLQFLFEYFSETQRNKGNFPGRFSGRQFSNSRSEMNVSTLELGDSALYLCASSILAGSGEQYFGPGTRLTVT.

This clonotype was observed at least ten times. The chain has TRBV20-1 and TRBJ2-7; tentatively, D is TRBD1 or TRBD2 (5 bases each). This CDR3 has 13 residues. The V gene's germline CDR1 is DFQATT and CDR2 SNEGSKA (reference sequence). V was cut by 3 bases and J by 1 base, with 10 bases left in between. The CDR3 DNA reads TGCAGTGCTAGTTGGGACGCTTCCTACGAGCAGTACTTC. This translates into CSASWDASYEQYF.

About this clonotype: A much larger clonotype is one base distant, so this may be a read error. Lacking the conserved final phenylalanine or tryptophan, this CDR3 likely reflects a read error. The gene calls are TRBV24-1 and TRBJ2-1, with 7 bases identical to TRBD2. Trimming removed 0 bases from V and 8 bases from J; junction bases left unmatched: 9. This CDR3 spans 16 amino acids. CDR1 is KGHDR, CDR2 SFDVKD, per germline. CDR3 coding DNA: TGTGCCACCAGTGATTTGGGGGGGAGGGGAGTCGATGAGCAGTTCCTC. Translated, it gives CATSDLGGRGVDEQFL.

The gene calls are TRBV7-9 and TRBJ1-6, with D uncertain. Trimming left V 1 base short and J 8 bases short, with 18 bases between. CDR3 length: 17 residues. The germline V gene has CDR1 SEHNR and CDR2 FQNEAQ (reference sequence). The CDR3 DNA reads TGTGCCAGCAGCTTAGGTCTGAGACGAACGGTGGATTCACCCCTCCACTTT. It yields the protein CASSLGLRRTVDSPLHF.

Comment on this clonotype: Since a much larger clone is just one base distant, this may be a read error. This chain links TRBV21-1 with TRBJ2-7. TRBV21-1 is a pseudogene locus. The CDR3 is 10 residues long. The CDR3 here is CASGKYEQYF. The DNA of the CDR3 is TGTGCCAGCGGCAAATACGAGCAGTACTTC.

As concerns this clonotype: A much bigger clone sits one base away, suggesting this may be a read error. It is likely a read error, because the conserved phenylalanine at the end of the CDR3 is missing. The chain uses TRBV7-2 and TRBJ1-5, with 7 positions matching TRBD1. Trimming took 4 bases from V and 0 from J; bases not matched to a gene: 3. The CDR3 runs to 15 residues. Germline CDR1 SGHTA, CDR2 FQGNSA. CDR3: CASSSGTVSNQPQHS. The DNA for the CDR3 is TGTGCCAGCAGCTCGGGGACAGTTAGCAATCAGCCCCAGCATTCT.

Sample share makes this clonotype medium-sized (0.01 to 0.1%). V gene TRBV27 combines with J gene TRBJ2-1; a weak D match, TRBD2 (6 bases). V dropped 8 bases and J dropped 5 bases, with 13 bases sitting between them. Germline V CDR1 and CDR2: MNHEY, SMNVEV (reference sequence). The CDR3 extends over 13 amino acids. In nucleotides, the CDR3 is TGTGCCAGCCAGGGCGGGGCAGACAATGAGCAGTTCTTC. It translates to CASQGGADNEQFF.

The chain uses TRBV18 and TRBJ1-1, with 8 bases identical to TRBD1. Germline loops: CDR1 KGHSH, CDR2 LQKENI. CDR3 length: 15 residues. Trimming cost V 3 bases and J 3 bases; bases outside gene matches: 6. The CDR3 is CASSPTRGLDTEAFF. CDR3 nucleotides: TGTGCCAGCTCACCGACCAGGGGGCTGGACACTGAAGCTTTCTTT.

As regards this clonotype: A much larger clone differs from this one at a single base, so this may be a read error. The chain employs TRBV6-1 and TRBJ1-4, with D maybe TRBD1 (5 bases). CDR1 and CDR2 (germline): MNHNS, SASEGT. This CDR3 region has 13 residues. The CDR3 sequence is CASNEGVAEKLFF. Here the CDR3 DNA reads TGTGCCAGCAATGAAGGGGTGGCTGAAAAACTGTTTTTT.

This clonotype qualifies as medium-sized. The chain recombines TRBV20-1 with TRBJ2-1; 12 nucleotides agree with TRBD2. The CDR3 covers 16 residues. Germline CDR1 DFQATT, CDR2 SNEGSKA (reference sequence). Unmatched junction bases numbered 9, after V lost 2 bases and J lost 7 bases. The CDR3 coding sequence is TGCAGTGCTAGACCCAGACTAGCGGGAGTGGGGAATGAGCAGTTCTTC. Translated: CSARPRLAGVGNEQFF.

This clonotype was picked up many times. The chain links TRBV29-1 to TRBJ2-1, with 8 bases aligning to TRBD2. From germline, CDR1 is SQVTM and CDR2 ANQGSEA. This CDR3 has 11 amino acids. CDR3 in amino acids: CSATSVYEQFF. CDR3 sequence (DNA): TGCAGTGCGACTAGCGTCTATGAGCAGTTCTTC.

In its sample, this clonotype is medium-sized (0.01 to 0.1%). This chain connects TRBV2 to TRBJ1-1, with D possibly being TRBD1 (6 bases). Trimming shortened V by 3 bases and J by 6 bases, and 8 bases separated the two germline ends. The CDR3 has 12 residues. The V gene's germline CDR1 is SNHLY and CDR2 FYNNEI. CDR3 DNA sequence: TGTGCCAGCAGTGAGAACAGGGCTGAAGCTTTCTTT. It is translated as CASSENRAEAFF.